These 11 T cell receptor beta chains originate from one sample sequenced in a study of radiotherapy plus CTLA-4 blockade in lung cancer. This table comes from immunoSEQ multiplex PCR, and its TCRdb copy is limited to in-frame clones, with some not included. The sample contains about 45,000 clones, 73% of which appear only once. The sequencing used peripheral blood, collected from a patient treated with radiotherapy plus ipilimumab. These TCRs come from a human donor with non-small cell lung cancer who had a complete response to radiotherapy plus ipilimumab.

This rearrangement joins TRBV6-5 to TRBJ2-1; 7 bases match TRBD2. CDR1 is MNHEY, CDR2 SVGAGI, per germline. The trim removed 6 bases at V and 2 bases at J, leaving 7 bases unmatched. CDR3 length: 15 residues. The CDR3 nucleotides read TGTGCCAGCAGAAAGGAGCGGGGAACCTACAATGAGCAGTTCTTC. It is translated as CASRKERGTYNEQFF.

The table lists this clone with a count of one. CDR3 sequence (DNA): TGTGCCAGCAGTACAGACAGGGGACAAGAGACCCAGTACTTC. Its protein product is CASSTDRGQETQYF. The chain carries TRBV2 and TRBJ2-5; TRBD1 matches at 8 bases. Looked up from germline, CDR1 is SNHLY and CDR2 is FYNNEI. V was clipped by 5 bases and J by 2 bases; unmatched bases: 4. The CDR3 is 14 residues long.

This rearrangement joins TRBV30 to TRBJ2-5; the match to TRBD2 covers 14 bases. With 3 bases clipped from V and 5 bases from J, the junction kept 11 bases outside the gene matches. Germline loops: CDR1 GTSNPN, CDR2 SVGIG (reference sequence). The CDR3 contains 17 residues. For the CDR3, the DNA is TGTGCCTGGAGCAGACTAGCGGGGGGGCCGTCTAGCGAGACCCAGTACTTC. It specifies CAWSRLAGGPSSETQYF.

The chain uses TRBV6-5 and TRBJ1-3; D is undetermined. Germline V CDR1 and CDR2: MNHEY, SVGAGI. V was clipped by 4 bases and J by 4 bases, with 5 bases between them. This CDR3 comprises 12 residues. Here the CDR3 DNA reads TGTGCCAGCAGTTCACAGGGAAACACCATATATTTT. It translates to CASSSQGNTIYF.

The rearrangement uses TRBV20-1 and TRBJ2-1, with D perhaps matching TRBD2 (5 bases). V shed 7 bases and J shed 5 bases, with 9 bases lying between them. The CDR3 spans 11 residues. Germline V lookup: CDR1 DFQATT, CDR2 SNEGSKA (reference sequence). DNA for the CDR3: TGCAGTGTTGGGAGAAACAATGAGCAGTTCTTC. Its translation: CSVGRNNEQFF.

Only a few counts were recorded for this clone. CDR3 nucleotide sequence: TGTGCCAGCAGTAAAAGGGACAGGGACTATGGCTACACCTTC. It specifies CASSKRDRDYGYTF. The chain combines TRBV6-5 with TRBJ1-2, with TRBD1 matching 9 bases. The CDR3 loop spans 14 amino acids. The V segment lost 5 bases and the J segment 3 bases; nucleotides outside the gene matches: 4. Germline V gene lookup returns CDR1 MNHEY and CDR2 SVGAGI.

The V gene is TRBV30, the J gene TRBJ2-7; perhaps TRBD1 as D (5 bases). V lost 2 bases and J 1 base, leaving 9 bases between the germline ends. The germline gives CDR1 GTSNPN, CDR2 SVGIG (reference sequence). This CDR3 contains 13 residues. CDR3: CAWSRGRSYEQYF. The CDR3 DNA reads as TGTGCCTGGAGTAGGGGCAGATCCTACGAGCAGTACTTC. Filled out from reference TRBV30 and TRBJ2-7, the complete variable domain reads SQTIHQWPATLVQPVGSPLSLECTVEGTSNPNLYWYRQAAGRGLQLLFYSVGIGQISSEVPQNLSASRPQDRQFILSSKKLLLSDSGFYLCAWSRGRSYEQYFGPGTRLTVT.

The V gene is TRBV19, the J gene TRBJ2-3; D is possibly TRBD2 (6 bases). Germline loops: CDR1 LNHDA, CDR2 SQIVND (reference sequence). The CDR3 runs 16 residues. V lost 4 bases and J lost 4, with 18 bases in between. The CDR3 here is CASSTLTSSRPDTQYF. The CDR3 DNA is TGTGCCAGTAGTACCCTAACTAGCTCCAGGCCAGATACGCAGTATTTT. The whole variable domain, remainder taken from reference TRBV19 and TRBJ2-3, is DGGITQSPKYLFRKEGQNVTLSCEQNLNHDAMYWYRQDPGQGLRLIYYSQIVNDFQKGDIAEGYSVSREKKESFPLTVTSAQKNPTAFYLCASSTLTSSRPDTQYFGPGTRLTVL.

The V and J genes are TRBV28 and TRBJ2-7, with TRBD1 matching 9 bases. CDR3 length: 15 amino acids. V lost 4 bases to trimming and J lost 7 bases; unmatched junction nucleotides: 11. Germline loops: CDR1 MDHEN, CDR2 SYDVKM. The CDR3 nucleotides are TGTGCCAGCAGTTATAGCAAACAGGGGGCAAGGGAGCAGTACTTC. Its protein product is CASSYSKQGAREQYF. Looking up the rest from reference TRBV28 and TRBJ2-7 gives the full variable domain: DVKVTQSSRYLVKRTGEKVFLECVQDMDHENMFWYRQDPGLGLRLIYFSYDVKMKEKGDIPEGYSVSREKKERFSLILESASTNQTSMYLCASSYSKQGAREQYFGPGTRLTVT.

The chain joins TRBV7-3 to TRBJ1-2; D is undetermined. CDR1 is SGHTA, CDR2 FQGTGA, per germline. V gave up 2 bases and J gave up 4 bases, with 11 bases separating them. The CDR3 runs 14 residues. In DNA form, the CDR3 reads TGTGCCAGCAGCTTAGGAGCTACTTCCTATGGCTACACCTTC. Encoded protein: CASSLGATSYGYTF.

This sequence joins TRBV5-1 and TRBJ2-5; 9 bases are a match to TRBD2. The DNA matches TRBJ2-7 better at its end, which makes the J call doubtful. Per the germline V gene, CDR1 is SGHRS and CDR2 is YFSETQ. CDR3 length: 15 residues. For the CDR3, the DNA is TGCGCCAGCAGCTCGAACTTAGCGGGAGAATCCGAGCAGTACTTC. Protein product: CASSSNLAGESEQYF.